Detailed here is one T cell receptor (beta chain). The antigen is not known. Generated by immunoSEQ multiplex PCR, the TCRdb table keeps only in-frame clones and is missing some. This sample has roughly 76,000 clones, with 70% to 90% found just once. This sample was taken from a study of T cell responses to AZD1222 COVID-19 vaccine. General study points: The study reported that nearly half of spike-specific TCRs target unmutated variant regions. Only a handful of AZD1222 recipients tested seropositive at baseline.

The receptor was derived from an adult in good health. The sample in question was peripheral blood, obtained on day 0 of AZD1222 vaccination.

CDR3 nucleotides: TGTGCCAGTAGTAAGTACGCCTATAGCAATCAGCCCCAGCATTTT. This encodes CASSKYAYSNQPQHF. The gene calls are TRBV19 and TRBJ1-5; D is unresolved. Germline loops: CDR1 LNHDA, CDR2 SQIVND (reference sequence). This CDR3 spans 15 amino acids. Trimming cost V 4 bases and J 0 bases, with 10 bases left between them.